A single sample gave rise to the 14 T cell receptor beta chains below, sequenced in a study of shared clonotypes between healthy human individuals. The table came from immunoSEQ multiplex PCR; TCRdb's copy has only in-frame clones and leaves some out. The table has roughly 590,000 clones, around 95% seen once. CD8 cells regarded as naive lacked CD45RO, were positively chosen for CCR7, and omitted terminally differentiated effector memory CD45RA+ cells. Sequenced sample: naive CD8+ T cells sorted from blood. These receptors came from a woman in her twenties or thirties in good health.

The chain links TRBV19 to TRBJ1-2; 7 bases match TRBD1. The germline V gene encodes CDR1 LNHDA and CDR2 SQIVND (reference sequence). This CDR3 comprises 15 residues. The ends lost 9 bases at V and 3 bases at J; junction bases unmatched: 13. Here the CDR3 reads CASIHRGETHYGYTF. As DNA, the CDR3 is TGTGCCAGCATTCACAGGGGCGAAACCCACTATGGCTACACCTTC.

CDR3 region: CASSQDWGNTEAFF. DNA of the CDR3: TGTGCCAGCAGCCAAGATTGGGGGAACACTGAAGCTTTCTTT. V is TRBV4-2 and J is TRBJ1-1; D unresolved. This CDR3 comprises 14 residues. Trimming took 0 bases from V and 1 from J, leaving 6 bases between them. Per germline, CDR1 LGHNA and CDR2 YNFKEQ.

V and J are TRBV11-2 and TRBJ2-1; D is unclear. Germline lookup yields CDR1 SGHAT and CDR2 FQNNGV. This CDR3 region has 11 residues. Trimming took off 1 base at V and 12 bases at J, with 7 bases between the two ends. The CDR3 bases are TGTGCCAGCAGCTTAGCGGTGGCGCAGTTCTTC. This gives the protein CASSLAVAQFF. Full variable domain (outside the CDR3, taken from reference TRBV11-2 and TRBJ2-1): EAGVAQSPRYKIIEKRQSVAFWCNPISGHATLYWYQQILGQGPKLLIQFQNNGVVDDSQLPKDRFSAERLKGVDSTLKIQPAKLEDSAVYLCASSLAVAQFFGPGTRLTVL.

The CDR3 sequence: CASLQISNEKLFF. CDR3 sequence (DNA): TGTGCCAGCCTACAGATTTCGAATGAAAAACTGTTTTTT. The rearrangement uses TRBV2 and TRBJ1-4; no firm D call. CDR3 length: 13 amino acids. Between the trimmed V and J ends, which lost 8 bases and 5 bases, there was a span of 12 bases. Germline values: CDR1 SNHLY, CDR2 FYNNEI. The whole variable domain, filled in from reference TRBV2 and TRBJ1-4, reads EPEVTQTPSHQVTQMGQEVILRCVPISNHLYFYWYRQILGQKVEFLVSFYNNEISEKSEIFDDQFSVERPDGSNFTLKIRSTKLEDSAMYFCASLQISNEKLFFGSGTQLSVL.

V and J are TRBV27 and TRBJ2-5; TRBD2 matches at 11 bases. The J call may not be correct, given that the DNA end is closer to TRBJ2-7. The CDR3 totals 15 residues. CDR1 MNHEY and CDR2 SMNVEV come from the germline V gene (reference sequence). The CDR3 region has the DNA TGTGCCAGCAGTTTAAGTCGACTAGCGGGACACGAGCAGTACTTC. Protein: CASSLSRLAGHEQYF.

The genes are TRBV6-6 and TRBJ2-3, with unresolved D. Germline CDR1 is MNHNY and CDR2 is SVGAGI (reference sequence). V was pared by 2 bases and J by 2 bases, with 11 bases between. The CDR3 spans 15 residues. DNA of the CDR3: TGTGCCAGCAGTTACGTCGTCCCCCCCACAGATACGCAGTATTTT. Translation: CASSYVVPPTDTQYF.

The V call is TRBV29-1, the J call TRBJ2-7; D gene unclear. The CDR3 runs to 14 residues. Germline V CDR1 and CDR2: SQVTM, ANQGSEA. Trimming took 0 bases from V and 3 from J, leaving 12 bases between them. Here the CDR3 DNA reads TGCAGCGTTGAAGACACTCGACCCGACTACGAGCAGTACTTC. It codes for CSVEDTRPDYEQYF.

The V gene is TRBV29-1, the J gene TRBJ2-7; the D is unclear. Trimming left V 5 bases short and J 3 bases short, with 11 bases between. The V gene's germline CDR1 is SQVTM and CDR2 ANQGSEA. The CDR3 is 12 amino acids. As DNA, the CDR3 is TGCAGCGTTTCCCCGGACGGCTACGAGCAGTACTTC. Translating gives CSVSPDGYEQYF.

In its sample, this clone was seen a few times. V is TRBV19 and J is TRBJ1-5; D remains unclear. CDR3 size: 13 residues. The germline V gene has CDR1 LNHDA and CDR2 SQIVND (reference sequence). The germline V and J ends were trimmed by 3 bases and 5 bases, with 8 bases remaining between them. The CDR3 DNA sequence: TGTGCCAGTAGTATGATTGAGGATCAGCCCCAGCATTTT. Protein product: CASSMIEDQPQHF.

The chain uses TRBV25-1 and TRBJ1-4, with 8 bases that match TRBD1. The J segment lost 5 bases and the V segment lost 4 bases, leaving 6 bases of the junction unmatched. The CDR3 consists of 15 residues. The V gene's germline CDR1 is MGHDK and CDR2 SYGVNS. CDR3 protein: CASSGRQGLNEKLFF. The DNA for the CDR3 is TGTGCCAGCAGTGGACGACAGGGGTTGAATGAAAAACTGTTTTTT.

This chain uses TRBV28 with TRBJ1-1, with D possibly TRBD1 on 6 matching bases. CDR3 length equals 14 residues. CDR1 and CDR2 from the germline V gene are MDHEN and SYDVKM. V lost 6 bases, J lost 5 bases, and 16 bases lay in between. The CDR3 DNA is TGTGCCAGCAGCGGGGGGCCAGGGGTAACTGAAGCTTTCTTT. Protein: CASSGGPGVTEAFF.

The chain links TRBV14 to TRBJ2-1, with D perhaps TRBD1 (6 bases). Germline V gives CDR1 SGHDN, CDR2 FVKESK. This CDR3 comprises 14 residues. Trimming cost V 7 bases and J 9 bases, with 19 bases left between them. The CDR3 DNA sequence: TGTGCCAGCAACCTGGTGGGGGCGCACGGTGAGCAGTTCTTC. This translates into CASNLVGAHGEQFF.

The rearrangement links TRBV28 to TRBJ2-1, with D tentatively TRBD2 (5 bases). Germline V gene sequence: CDR1 MDHEN, CDR2 SYDVKM. The CDR3 has 15 amino acids. V was cut by 5 bases and J by 2 bases, with 13 bases left in between. In DNA form, the CDR3 reads TGTGCCAGCAGTCTCGGGATGATCCCCTACAATGAGCAGTTCTTC. It translates to CASSLGMIPYNEQFF.

The V gene is TRBV15, the J gene TRBJ1-3; D ambiguous. This CDR3 region has 18 residues. V was clipped by 1 base and J by 0 bases, with 16 bases between them. Germline V CDR1 and CDR2: LNHNV, YYDKDF (reference sequence). CDR3 nucleotide sequence: TGTGCCACCAGCAGAGTTTTAGCAGCTATCAACTCTGGAAACACCATATATTTT. As protein: CATSRVLAAINSGNTIYF.